Below, 18 T cell receptor beta chains from the same sample are listed, as sequenced in a study of control samples from healthy donors and cancer patients. Generated by immunoSEQ multiplex PCR, the TCRdb table keeps only in-frame clones and is missing some. The top ten hold almost 40% of the sample, which has about 51,000 clones, about nine tenths seen once. What was sequenced was PBMCs. Receptor source: a man aged 50-60 years with head and neck cancer.

The chain carries TRBV7-9 and TRBJ2-7; D may be TRBD1 (6 bases). The ends were cut back, 8 bases at V and 4 bases at J, with 15 bases in the middle. This CDR3 has 13 amino acids. The germline V gene encodes CDR1 SEHNR and CDR2 FQNEAQ (reference sequence). CDR3 DNA sequence: TGTGCCAGCGGATCGTGGGGGCAGTACGAGCAGTACTTC. It translates to CASGSWGQYEQYF.

The chain uses TRBV6-5 and TRBJ2-1; D is undetermined. This CDR3 has 14 residues. The germline CDR1 and CDR2 sequences are MNHEY and SVGAGI. Trimming removed 6 bases from V and 2 bases from J, with 11 bases in between. CDR3: CASSGSTPYNEQFF. CDR3 DNA: TGTGCCAGCAGCGGAAGTACCCCCTACAATGAGCAGTTCTTC.

The gene calls are TRBV5-1 and TRBJ2-5; 7 bases fit TRBD2. Germline lookup yields CDR1 SGHRS and CDR2 YFSETQ. The CDR3 runs to 13 residues. The junction had 6 bases not matched to a gene; V was cut back by 5 bases and J by 5 bases. This CDR3 reads CASSSGGGETQYF. The CDR3 nucleotides read TGCGCCAGCAGTTCCGGGGGAGGGGAGACCCAGTACTTC.

V gene TRBV28 combines with J gene TRBJ2-7; a possible D gene is TRBD1 (6 bases). CDR3 size: 14 residues. The germline V gene has CDR1 MDHEN and CDR2 SYDVKM. Trimming took off 7 bases at V and 3 bases at J, with 16 bases between the two ends. CDR3 in amino acids: CASTFSGGVYEQYF. CDR3 in DNA: TGTGCCAGCACCTTTTCTGGGGGCGTCTACGAGCAGTACTTC.

This chain links TRBV27 with TRBJ2-5, with TRBD2 matching over 11 bases. The CDR3 consists of 17 residues. V was pared by 3 bases and J by 4 bases, with 10 bases of the junction left unmatched. The V gene's germline CDR1 is MNHEY and CDR2 SMNVEV (reference sequence). The CDR3 coding sequence is TGTGCCAGCAGTTTTCAAGTAGCGGGGGGGGTAGGAGAGACCCAGTACTTC. Its protein is CASSFQVAGGVGETQYF.

V and J are TRBV30 and TRBJ1-2, with TRBD1 as a possible D gene (6 bases). The CDR3 covers 14 residues. The V gene lost 0 bases and the J gene lost 4 bases, with 12 bases spanning the gap. Germline CDR1 and CDR2: GTSNPN and SVGIG (reference sequence). CDR3 sequence reads: CAWSVRQAPYGYTF. CDR3 sequence (DNA): TGTGCCTGGAGTGTACGACAGGCCCCCTATGGCTACACCTTC. The variable domain in full, with the rest retrieved from reference TRBV30 and TRBJ1-2, is SQTIHQWPATLVQPVGSPLSLECTVEGTSNPNLYWYRQAAGRGLQLLFYSVGIGQISSEVPQNLSASRPQDRQFILSSKKLLLSDSGFYLCAWSVRQAPYGYTFGSGTRLTVV.

This clone appeared a single time. The chain recombines TRBV25-1 with TRBJ2-1; 7 bases align to TRBD1. CDR1 is MGHDK and CDR2 is SYGVNS in the germline V gene. Trimming cost V 6 bases and J 8 bases; bases outside gene matches: 7. The CDR3 totals 13 residues. CDR3 protein: CASSRQGVDEQFF. CDR3 DNA sequence: TGTGCCAGCAGCAGACAGGGTGTGGATGAGCAGTTCTTC. The variable domain in full, with the rest retrieved from reference TRBV25-1 and TRBJ2-1, is EADIYQTPRYLVIGTGKKITLECSQTMGHDKMYWYQQDPGMELHLIHYSYGVNSTEKGDLSSESTVSRIRTEHFPLTLESARPSHTSQYLCASSRQGVDEQFFGPGTRLTVL.

This sequence joins TRBV9 and TRBJ2-7, with a tentative D call TRBD2 (6 bases). The CDR3 consists of 19 residues. The germline V gene has CDR1 SGDLS and CDR2 YYNGEE. V was clipped by 0 bases and J by 2 bases, with 24 bases between them. The CDR3, as DNA: TGTGCCAGCAGCGTAGATCCCAGTTATCCGGGAGTCCCCCCCTACGAGCAGTACTTC. Its protein product is CASSVDPSYPGVPPYEQYF.

The chain recombines TRBV7-3 with TRBJ2-1; D remains unclear. V was cut by 1 base and J by 6 bases, with 10 bases left in between. This CDR3 has 14 amino acids. Germline V lookup: CDR1 SGHTA, CDR2 FQGTGA. The CDR3 spells CASSLNEMVNEQFF. The CDR3, as DNA: TGTGCCAGCAGCTTAAATGAAATGGTCAATGAGCAGTTCTTC.

The gene calls are TRBV28 and TRBJ1-1, with a tentative D call TRBD1 (6 bases). The CDR3 runs to 15 residues. The V and J ends lost 4 bases and 8 bases respectively, with 20 bases between them. Germline values: CDR1 MDHEN, CDR2 SYDVKM. This chain's CDR3 is CASSYLGGREIEAFF. The DNA for the CDR3 is TGTGCCAGCAGTTATCTGGGGGGCAGGGAGATCGAAGCTTTCTTT.

This clone was counted between two and nine times. J is TRBJ1-5 and V is TRBV10-1; 9 nucleotides match TRBD1. V gave up 6 bases and J gave up 4 bases; unmatched junction bases: 10. From germline, CDR1 is WNHNN and CDR2 SYGVQD (reference sequence). The CDR3 covers 16 residues. CDR3 region: CASRGQGLGVNQPQHF. In DNA, the CDR3 is TGCGCCAGCAGAGGACAGGGGCTAGGCGTAAATCAGCCCCAGCATTTT.

V gene TRBV7-9 combines with J gene TRBJ2-2, with unresolved D. Trimming took 5 bases from V and 5 from J, leaving 9 bases between them. Germline V gene sequence: CDR1 SEHNR, CDR2 FQNEAQ (reference sequence). The CDR3 has 13 residues. CDR3 nucleotides: TGTGCCAGCAGCATAGGGATTACCGGGGAGCTGTTTTTT. Residues: CASSIGITGELFF.

The chain is built from TRBV5-1 and TRBJ2-2; TRBD1 might be the D (6 bases). The CDR3 sequence is 16 residues long. The V end lost 2 bases, the J end lost 4 bases, and 15 bases lay between the germline ends. From germline, CDR1 is SGHRS and CDR2 YFSETQ. The CDR3 nucleotides read TGCGCCAGCAGCTTTAACGCCGGACAGACCACCGGGGAGCTGTTTTTT. It specifies CASSFNAGQTTGELFF.

The chain uses TRBV7-2 and TRBJ2-3; possible D gene TRBD2, 6 bases. Per germline, CDR1 SGHTA and CDR2 FQGNSA. Trimming cost V 5 bases and J 6 bases, with 18 bases left between them. The CDR3 runs to 15 residues. The CDR3 bases are TGTGCCAGCAGCGCACTTAAATCTGGGGGGGATACGCAGTATTTT. Protein: CASSALKSGGDTQYF. Using reference TRBV7-2 and TRBJ2-3 for the parts outside the CDR3, the full variable domain is GAGVSQSPSNKVTEKGKDVELRCDPISGHTALYWYRQSLGQGLEFLIYFQGNSAPDKSGLPSDRFSAERTGGSVSTLTIQRTQQEDSAVYLCASSALKSGGDTQYFGPGTRLTVL.

J is TRBJ1-1 and V is TRBV7-3; D possibly corresponds to TRBD1 (6 bases). CDR1 SGHTA and CDR2 FQGTGA come from the germline V gene. The length of the CDR3 is 14 residues. Trimming shortened V by 4 bases and J by 0 bases, and 9 bases separated the two germline ends. CDR3 sequence: CASSSQGVNTEAFF. The DNA for the CDR3 is TGTGCCAGCAGCTCACAGGGCGTGAACACTGAAGCTTTCTTT. Drawing the rest from reference TRBV7-3 and TRBJ1-1, the complete variable domain is GAGVSQTPSNKVTEKGKYVELRCDPISGHTALYWYRQSLGQGPEFLIYFQGTGAADDSGLPNDRFFAVRPEGSVSTLKIQRTERGDSAVYLCASSSQGVNTEAFFGQGTRLTVV.

The chain is built from TRBV7-8 and TRBJ1-4; unclear D gene. The V gene lost 2 bases and the J gene lost 0 bases, with 28 bases spanning the gap. Germline CDR1 and CDR2: SGHVS and FQNEAQ. The CDR3 runs to 22 residues. The CDR3 DNA reads as TGTGCCAGCAGCTTAATTCCTTTAGGGCTTCGCCTCGGAGCTGCAACTAATGAAAAACTGTTTTTT. Translated, it gives CASSLIPLGLRLGAATNEKLFF. Drawing the rest from reference TRBV7-8 and TRBJ1-4, the complete variable domain is GAGVSQSPRYKVAKRGQDVALRCDPISGHVSLFWYQQALGQGPEFLTYFQNEAQLDKSGLPSDRFFAERPEGSVSTLKIQRTQQEDSAVYLCASSLIPLGLRLGAATNEKLFFGSGTQLSVL.

V gene TRBV24-1 combines with J gene TRBJ2-4; 12 nucleotides align to TRBD1. CDR3 length equals 18 residues. Per germline, CDR1 KGHDR and CDR2 SFDVKD. V was pared by 3 bases and J by 1 base, with 6 bases of the junction left unmatched. The CDR3 DNA reads TGTGCCACCAGTGATAGGGGGACAGGGGGCAATGCCAAAAACATTCAGTACTTC. Translated: CATSDRGTGGNAKNIQYF.

The CDR3 spells CATSREAGAFNEKLFF. The CDR3 DNA reads TGTGCCACCAGCAGAGAGGCAGGCGCCTTTAATGAAAAACTGTTTTTT. The J gene is TRBJ1-4, the V gene TRBV15; D gene ambiguous. This CDR3 spans 16 amino acids. Per the germline V gene, CDR1 is LNHNV and CDR2 is YYDKDF (reference sequence). The ends were cut back, 0 bases at V and 4 bases at J, with 12 bases in the middle.